This paragraph covers one TCR beta chain sequence. The antigen it binds to is not known. No base-level quality is on record; no much larger clone is a single base apart. The entry originates in a study of T cell responses to AZD1222 COVID-19 vaccine (dated by TCRdb to about 2021). Some background on the complete study: TCR sequencing was performed for 230 to 250 trial participants, of whom 200 to 210 were given two doses of AZD1222 and around 26 were given two doses of MenACWY control vaccine. Trial participants were enrolled by age into subgroups of 18-55, 56-69 and 70-plus years, and around 150, 29 and 61 TCR-sequenced participants, respectively, were included in these subgroups.

Counted from cysteine to phenylalanine, this CDR3 has 14 amino acids. Just CDR3 DNA is preserved here, 42 bases in frame from base 1. Unmatched junction bases come to 2, with V trimmed by 3 bases and J by 2 bases. From a lookup of the germline V gene (reference sequence), CDR1 and CDR2 are LGHDT and YNNKEL. General study outcomes and caveats: A significant rise in spike-specific TCR breadth and depth was observed after two AZD1222 doses relative to day 0 and relative to MenACWY recipients. Because no day 14 peak-response samples were available, the repertoires could be characterized only after the peak T cell response. CD4 TCRs associated with the vaccine covered the entire spike protein, and the dominant responses were in regions 160-218 and 743-854. Reportedly, almost half of the unique spike-specific TCRs recognized epitopes lying outside the regions that are mutated in the B.1.351 and B.1.1.7 variants. Most participants were white British and females outnumbered males, and the authors suggested that clonal diversity may have been underestimated. Conclusions about previously exposed vaccinees are limited because only five to seven AZD1222 recipients were SARS-CoV-2 seropositive at baseline. The 56-69-year group was small, and its depth increase did not reach significance, likely because of low power.

The CDR3 regions of human TCRbeta chains were analyzed by immunosequencing. The study's processing was this. TCRs in the repertoires were matched against a reference library of SARS-CoV-2-specific TCRs that had been generated with the MIRA antigen-specificity platform. Breadth was defined as the fraction of unique TCRs that were SARS-CoV-2-associated. Depth was defined as the fraction of total T cells that were SARS-CoV-2-associated. Using the MIRA data, every spike-specific TCR was mapped to the spike region that the TCR reacted to and assigned to either a CD4 or a CD8 class. Log10-transformed breadth and depth values were compared by one-way ANOVA with Sidak's multiple comparisons tests. TCRdb mirrors the immuneACCESS table, restricted to in-frame sequences. Some clones are absent from its copies; in checked studies, under half trace to an unresolved V gene, and the reason for the others is unknown. V and J calls and clone size follow that table, whereas D and trimming were derived from the DNA. Within this sample are about 110,000 clones, with approximately 90% of them counted one time only. Over 2% of the sample goes to the ten largest clones.

The time point label for this specimen denotes: about 28 days (+/-7) after the second vaccine dose. AZD1222 recipients whose second dose came at about 4 weeks and those whose second dose came at about 12 weeks were combined into one group, since spike-specific TCR depth and breadth did not differ between the two schedules. Vaccinee samples were obtained from the UK trials COV001 and COV002, which included a single-blind randomized controlled phase 2/3 trial of AZD1222 (ChAdOx1 nCoV-19) in healthy adults. Trial participant PBMC samples were collected at day 0 and day 28 after the second dose for TCRbeta chain sequencing.

The receptor was isolated from an adult who received the AZD1222 COVID-19 vaccine. This specimen was peripheral blood, taken 28 days after the second AZD1222 dose. Recombination joined TRBV3-1 (or the pseudogene TRBV3-2) with TRBJ2-7; 9 central nucleotides agree with TRBD1. The DNA is as follows: TGTGCCAGCAGCCATTGGGACAGGGCCTACGAGCAGTACTTC. Translated, this gives CASSHWDRAYEQYF.